This T cell receptor beta chain stems from a study of blood T cell repertoires in COVID-19. Generated by immunoSEQ multiplex PCR, the TCRdb table keeps only in-frame clones and is missing some. The profile covers about 160,000 clones, with approximately 85% appearing a single time and more than 7% taken by the ten largest. The CDR3 runs 12 residues. Per germline, CDR1 WSHSY and CDR2 SAAADI. V gave up 8 bases and J gave up 2 bases, with 10 bases separating them. The V gene is TRBV10-2, the J gene TRBJ2-7; D may be TRBD1 (5 bases). The sequence derives from a woman aged 55-70 years with COVID-19, enrolled during active disease. Specimen: peripheral blood. This CDR3 reads CASGAIPYEQYF. CDR3 sequence (DNA): TGCGCCAGCGGGGCAATCCCCTACGAGCAGTACTTC.